These 5 T cell receptor beta chains share one sample of origin, sequenced in a study of breast tumors, draining lymph nodes, adjacent tissues. Breast cancer patients provided tissue from their axillary draining lymph nodes. TCRdb processed the multiplex PCR reads anew with MiXCR; each CDR3 protein has one entry. This sample carries 170,000 or so distinct CDR3 sequences, around a third of them seen once, and the ten largest clones take around 4.5%. The specimen was axillary lymph node tissue. The source is a female donor with breast cancer. Some clones in this sample may be carry-over from other donors' samples.

This clonotype has just one count. The chain combines TRBV29-1 with TRBJ1-4, with D uncertain. The length of the CDR3 is 15 residues. Trimming removed 5 bases from V and 8 bases from J, with 21 bases in between. Germline loops: CDR1 SQVTM, CDR2 ANQGSEA. The CDR3 nucleotides are TGCAGCGTTAGGATATCGGGAGCGGGATGGGAAAAACTGTTTTTT. Translating it yields CSVRISGAGWEKLFF.

This clonotype was observed at least ten times. This chain connects TRBV6-5 to TRBJ2-7; tentative D call: TRBD2 (5 bases). The CDR3 covers 13 residues. CDR1 MNHEY and CDR2 SVGAGI come from the germline V gene. V lost 6 bases and J lost 6, with 15 bases in between. CDR3: CASRRTRDGEQYF. As DNA, the CDR3 is TGTGCCAGCAGGCGGACGAGGGATGGCGAGCAGTACTTC.

By frequency in the sample, this clonotype is medium-sized. This rearrangement joins TRBV15 to TRBJ2-1; no clear D. The length of the CDR3 is 13 residues. V was shortened by 2 bases and J by 8 bases, with 10 bases between the two germline ends. From germline, CDR1 is LNHNV and CDR2 YYDKDF (reference sequence). This CDR3 reads CATSRLVFDEQFF. CDR3 DNA sequence: TGTGCCACCAGCAGACTAGTTTTCGATGAGCAGTTCTTC.

Points on this clonotype: Relative to the germline gene, one junction end is altered; a read error may explain this. The chain uses TRBV20-1 and TRBJ1-4; no definite D call. Germline loops: CDR1 DFQATT, CDR2 SNEGSKA (reference sequence). CDR3 size: 13 residues. The CDR3 protein is CSASRANNETLSF. The CDR3 DNA reads TGCAGTGCTAGTCGGGCCAACAATGAAACACTGTCTTTT.

This chain links TRBV20-1 with TRBJ2-1, with D possibly TRBD2 on 7 matching bases. The V end lost 3 bases, the J end lost 4 bases, and 22 bases lay between the germline ends. Looked up from germline, CDR1 is DFQATT and CDR2 is SNEGSKA (reference sequence). This CDR3 contains 17 residues. The CDR3, as DNA: TGCAGTGCTAGCGTGGGGGGGGGCCCGCCCTTTTACAATGAGCAGTTCTTC. The encoded protein is CSASVGGGPPFYNEQFF.